The clone carrying this T cell receptor (beta chain) occurred a few times. This sample is drawn from a study of tumour-infiltrating T cells in Burkitt lymphoma. Clones were read by immunoSEQ multiplex PCR, and TCRdb kept only the in-frame ones, dropping some. Of thousands of clones in the sample, 11% to 15% were seen once. V shed 2 bases and J 2 bases; nucleotides not matched to a gene: 10. The germline CDR1 and CDR2 sequences are MNHEY and SMNVEV (reference sequence). CDR3 length: 18 residues. J is TRBJ2-3 and V is TRBV27, with 10 bases aligning to TRBD2. The TCR sequence derives from a human donor with Burkitt lymphoma. Sample: tumor tissue. This CDR3 reads CASSLSLLLAGFTDTQYF. The DNA for the CDR3 is TGTGCCAGCAGTTTAAGTTTGTTACTAGCGGGATTCACAGATACGCAGTATTTT.